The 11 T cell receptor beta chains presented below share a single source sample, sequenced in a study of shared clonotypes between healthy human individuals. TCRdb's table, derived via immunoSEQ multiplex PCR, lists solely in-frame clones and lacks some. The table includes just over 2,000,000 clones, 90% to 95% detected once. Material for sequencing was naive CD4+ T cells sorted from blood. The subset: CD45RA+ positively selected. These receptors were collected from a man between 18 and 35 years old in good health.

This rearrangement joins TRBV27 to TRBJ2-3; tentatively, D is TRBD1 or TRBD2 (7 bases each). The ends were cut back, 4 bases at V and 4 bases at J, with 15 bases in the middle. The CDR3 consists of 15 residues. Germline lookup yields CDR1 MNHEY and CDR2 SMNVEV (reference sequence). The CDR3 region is CASSSSGGASDTQYF. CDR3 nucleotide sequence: TGTGCCAGCAGTTCGTCAGGGGGGGCCTCAGATACGCAGTATTTT.

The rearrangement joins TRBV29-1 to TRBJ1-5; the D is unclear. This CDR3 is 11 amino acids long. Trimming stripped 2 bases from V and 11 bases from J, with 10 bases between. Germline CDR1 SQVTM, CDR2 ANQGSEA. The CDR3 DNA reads TGCAGCGTTGAATACGCGGAGGCCCAGCATTTT. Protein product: CSVEYAEAQHF.

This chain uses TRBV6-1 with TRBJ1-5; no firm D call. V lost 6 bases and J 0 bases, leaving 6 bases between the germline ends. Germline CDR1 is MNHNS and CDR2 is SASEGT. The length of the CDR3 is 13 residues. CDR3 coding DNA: TGTGCCAGCAGGGTGGGTAGCAATCAGCCCCAGCATTTT. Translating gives CASRVGSNQPQHF.

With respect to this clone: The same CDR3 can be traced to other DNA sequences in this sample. The CDR3 nucleotides are TGTGCCTGGAGTAGACCCCAGGGCTATGGCTACACCTTC. The encoded protein is CAWSRPQGYGYTF. The V and J genes are TRBV30 and TRBJ1-2; D possibly corresponds to TRBD1 (5 bases). Trimming cost V 2 bases and J 4 bases, with 11 bases left between them. Germline V CDR1 and CDR2: GTSNPN, SVGIG (reference sequence). This CDR3 has 13 residues. Full variable domain (missing parts from reference TRBV30 and TRBJ1-2): SQTIHQWPATLVQPVGSPLSLECTVEGTSNPNLYWYRQAAGRGLQLLFYSVGIGQISSEVPQNLSASRPQDRQFILSSKKLLLSDSGFYLCAWSRPQGYGYTFGSGTRLTVV.

The CDR3 loop reads CASSLEPWGQLNTGELFF. The CDR3 nucleotides are TGTGCCAGCAGCTTAGAGCCATGGGGTCAGCTCAACACCGGGGAGCTGTTTTTT. The chain couples TRBV11-3 to TRBJ2-2; the D is unclear. CDR3 length: 18 residues. The germline CDR1 and CDR2 sequences are SGHNT and YENEEA. Trimming left V 0 bases short and J 2 bases short, with 16 bases between.

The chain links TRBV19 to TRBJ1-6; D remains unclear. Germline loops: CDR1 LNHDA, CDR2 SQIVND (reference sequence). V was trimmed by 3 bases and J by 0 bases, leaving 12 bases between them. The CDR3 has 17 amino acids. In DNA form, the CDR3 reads TGTGCCAGTAGTATCTCCCACTTGAGCTCCTATAATTCACCCCTCCACTTT. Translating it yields CASSISHLSSYNSPLHF.

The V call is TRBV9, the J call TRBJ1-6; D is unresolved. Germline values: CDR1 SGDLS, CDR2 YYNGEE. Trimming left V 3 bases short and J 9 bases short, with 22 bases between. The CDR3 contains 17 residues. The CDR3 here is CASSAGFDWGLSSPLHF. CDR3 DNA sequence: TGTGCCAGCAGCGCGGGGTTTGACTGGGGTCTTTCTTCACCCCTCCACTTT. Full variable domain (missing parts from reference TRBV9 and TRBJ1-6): DSGVTQTPKHLITATGQRVTLRCSPRSGDLSVYWYQQSLDQGLQFLIQYYNGEERAKGNILERFSAQQFPDLHSELNLSSLELGDSALYFCASSAGFDWGLSSPLHFGNGTRLTVT.

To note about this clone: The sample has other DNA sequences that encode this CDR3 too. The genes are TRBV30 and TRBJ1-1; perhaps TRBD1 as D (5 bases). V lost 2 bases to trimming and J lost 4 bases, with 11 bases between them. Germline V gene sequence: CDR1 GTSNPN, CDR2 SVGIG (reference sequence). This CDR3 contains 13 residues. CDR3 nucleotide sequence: TGTGCCTGGAGTCGTACCGGGGGCACTGAAGCTTTCTTT. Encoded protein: CAWSRTGGTEAFF.

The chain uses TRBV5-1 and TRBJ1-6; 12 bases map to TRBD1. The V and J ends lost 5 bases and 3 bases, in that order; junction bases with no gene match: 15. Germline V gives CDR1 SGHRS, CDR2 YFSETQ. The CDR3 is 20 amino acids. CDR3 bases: TGCGCCAGCAGTTCTACACCGGGACAGGGGGCTCAAGTCTATAATTCACCCCTCCACTTT. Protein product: CASSSTPGQGAQVYNSPLHF. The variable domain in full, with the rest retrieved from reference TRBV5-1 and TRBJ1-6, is KAGVTQTPRYLIKTRGQQVTLSCSPISGHRSVSWYQQTPGQGLQFLFEYFSETQRNKGNFPGRFSGRQFSNSRSEMNVSTLELGDSALYLCASSSTPGQGAQVYNSPLHFGNGTRLTVT.

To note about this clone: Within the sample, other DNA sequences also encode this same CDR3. The CDR3 DNA sequence: TGTGCCAGCAGTTTAGAAGCGGGGGGCCCCTACGAGCAGTACTTC. Translated: CASSLEAGGPYEQYF. V is TRBV27 and J is TRBJ2-7; 9 nucleotides align to TRBD2. The V and J ends lost 2 bases and 2 bases, in that order; junction bases with no gene match: 4. The CDR3 is made up of 15 amino acids. Germline CDR1 reads MNHEY; CDR2 reads SMNVEV (reference sequence).

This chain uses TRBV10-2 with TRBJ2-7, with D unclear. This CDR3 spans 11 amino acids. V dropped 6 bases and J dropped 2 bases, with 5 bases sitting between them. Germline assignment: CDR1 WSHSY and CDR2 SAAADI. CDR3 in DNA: TGCGCCAGCAGGGTCGCCTACGAGCAGTACTTC. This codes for CASRVAYEQYF.